These T cell receptor beta chains were read from a single sample in a study of cytomegalovirus exposure and HLA in healthy donors. Assay: immunoSEQ multiplex PCR; the TCRdb copy retains only in-frame clones and omits some. Here the sample spans around 100,000 clones, over 65% being singletons. Sequenced material: PBMCs. The receptors here all came from a woman aged 25 to 39 in good health and CMV-seropositive. Both conserved end residues are part of each CDR3. The D gene is left open where the match is weak. Clone size is given for some rows only: seen once, a few or many times, or a class if the clone is expanded.

d_call j_call clone_size v_call cdr3_length cdr3_aa cdr3_nt
TRBD2 TRBJ2-7 . TRBV30 15 CAWGPKRGSSYEQYF TGTGCCTGGGGCCCTAAGCGGGGGTCCTCCTACGAGCAGTACTTC
TRBD1 TRBJ2-7 . TRBV29-1 16 CSVEDLVQGISYEQYF TGCAGCGTTGAAGATCTTGTACAGGGGATCTCCTACGAGCAGTACTTC
TRBD2 TRBJ2-2 . TRBV27 13 CATFSGTPGELFF TGTGCCACCTTTAGCGGGACTCCCGGGGAGCTGTTTTTT
. TRBJ2-4 . TRBV27 17 CASSLGTGTPHGNIQYF TGTGCCAGCAGCCTAGGGACCGGGACACCCCATGGGAACATTCAGTACTTC
TRBD2 TRBJ2-1 . TRBV5-1 14 CASSFGGGLNEQFF TGCGCCAGCAGCTTCGGGGGGGGCCTCAATGAGCAGTTCTTC
TRBD1 TRBJ2-7 . TRBV10-2 14 CASSEMGQGYEQYF TGCGCCAGCAGTGAGATGGGACAGGGTTACGAGCAGTACTTC
. TRBJ2-3 . TRBV6-1 14 CASSESEATDTQYF TGTGCCAGCAGTGAAAGCGAGGCGACAGATACGCAGTATTTT
. TRBJ1-1 . TRBV7-2 14 CASSPGSANTEAFF TGTGCCAGCAGTCCCGGGTCGGCGAACACTGAAGCTTTCTTT
TRBD2 TRBJ2-7 few TRBV15 14 CATSRDPSGYEQYF TGTGCCACCAGCAGAGATCCTAGCGGCTACGAGCAGTACTTC
. TRBJ1-1 . TRBV28 13 CASSLRGDTEAFF TGTGCCAGCAGTTTACGGGGAGACACTGAAGCTTTCTTT
TRBD2 TRBJ2-1 . TRBV27 15 CASSFELAGGLEQFF TGTGCCAGCAGTTTTGAGCTAGCGGGAGGGCTTGAGCAGTTCTTC
. TRBJ2-7 . TRBV2 14 CASSRDISSYEQYF TGTGCCAGCAGCCGGGACATCAGCTCCTACGAGCAGTACTTC
. TRBJ1-1 . TRBV7-9 16 CASSLDLGGYLTEAFF TGTGCCAGCAGCTTAGATCTGGGGGGTTATTTAACTGAAGCTTTCTTT
TRBD1 TRBJ2-3 . TRBV27 15 CASSSGTGYQDTQYF TGTGCCAGCAGTTCGGGGACAGGGTACCAAGATACGCAGTATTTT
. TRBJ2-1 . TRBV30 14 CAWSAGGVGLEQFF TGTGCCTGGAGTGCCGGCGGGGTGGGACTTGAGCAGTTCTTC